The 21 T cell receptor beta chains below all came from one sample that was sequenced in a study of spatial heterogeneity in lung cancer. TCRdb ran MiXCR on the 5' RACE reads and lists one entry per CDR3 protein. The data hold tens of thousands of distinct CDR3 sequences, with approximately 12% observed a single time. The time point here: sample taken at primary tumor resection. Sequenced here: PBMCs, sampled at surgery. These receptors were collected from a male donor with early-stage non-small cell lung cancer.

This clonotype came up many times. This CDR3 reads CASSLGSSNYGYTF. DNA for the CDR3: TGTGCCAGCAGCTTAGGCAGTTCTAACTATGGCTACACCTTC. The chain recombines TRBV7-9 with TRBJ1-2, with no clear D. From germline, CDR1 is SEHNR and CDR2 FQNEAQ (reference sequence). This CDR3 is 14 amino acids long. With 1 base removed from V and 0 bases from J, the gap between germline ends came to 6 bases.

The chain is built from TRBV20-1 and TRBJ1-6, with D possibly TRBD1 on 5 matching bases. Germline CDR1 reads DFQATT; CDR2 reads SNEGSKA (reference sequence). The CDR3 contains 14 residues. Trimming left V 3 bases short and J 4 bases short, with 10 bases between. CDR3 coding DNA: TGCAGTGCTAGTCCGGGGGAGTATAATTCACCCCTCCACTTT. This encodes CSASPGEYNSPLHF.

This clonotype was counted only a few times. V usage is TRBV29-1 and J usage is TRBJ1-2, with 10 positions matching TRBD1. The V gene end was trimmed by 6 bases and the J gene end by 4 bases; junction bases not matched to a gene: 5. The CDR3 totals 13 residues. In germline, CDR1 is SQVTM, CDR2 ANQGSEA. The CDR3 nucleotides read TGCAGCGTCCGGACAGGGGGATCCTATGGCTACACCTTC. The encoded protein is CSVRTGGSYGYTF.

The V and J genes are TRBV5-6 and TRBJ1-6, with D unresolved. The CDR3 has 13 residues. CDR1 and CDR2 (germline): SGHDT, YYEEEE. Trimming stripped 0 bases from V and 7 bases from J, with 5 bases between. The CDR3 here is CASSLDRNSPLHF. DNA for the CDR3: TGTGCCAGCAGCTTGGACAGAAATTCACCCCTCCACTTT. Drawing the rest from reference TRBV5-6 and TRBJ1-6, the complete variable domain is DAGVTQSPTHLIKTRGQQVTLRCSPKSGHDTVSWYQQALGQGPQFIFQYYEEEERQRGNFPDRFSGHQFPNYSSELNVNALLLGDSALYLCASSLDRNSPLHFGNGTRLTVT.

This chain joins TRBV13 and TRBJ1-1; no definite D call. Trimming took 4 bases from V and 0 from J, leaving 12 bases between them. The CDR3 covers 15 residues. Looked up from germline, CDR1 is PRHDT and CDR2 is FYEKMQ (reference sequence). The CDR3, as DNA: TGTGCCAGCAGCTCCCTGGAGACGTTGAACACTGAAGCTTTCTTT. Protein product: CASSSLETLNTEAFF.

The J gene is TRBJ2-3, the V gene TRBV20-1; 9 bases are a match to TRBD2. This CDR3 contains 13 residues. From germline, CDR1 is DFQATT and CDR2 SNEGSKA (reference sequence). As DNA, the CDR3 is TGCACGTGGCGGGGGGGCAGCACAGATACGCAGTATTTT. Encoded protein: CTWRGGSTDTQYF.

This clonotype has at least ten counts. The gene calls are TRBV7-9 and TRBJ2-7; TRBD2 is a possible D gene (7 bases). V shed 2 bases and J shed 2 bases, with 10 bases lying between them. Looked up from germline, CDR1 is SEHNR and CDR2 is FQNEAQ (reference sequence). CDR3 length: 14 amino acids. CDR3 residues: CASSLRGGPYEQYF. DNA of the CDR3: TGTGCCAGCAGCTTAAGGGGGGGTCCCTACGAGCAGTACTTC. The whole variable domain, filled in from reference TRBV7-9 and TRBJ2-7, reads DTGVSQNPRHKITKRGQNVTFRCDPISEHNRLYWYRQTLGQGPEFLTYFQNEAQLEKSRLLSDRFSAERPKGSFSTLEIQRTEQGDSAMYLCASSLRGGPYEQYFGPGTRLTVT.

A word on this clonotype: This may come from a read error, since a much larger clone is one base off. Because the CDR3 is missing its conserved closing phenylalanine or tryptophan, this is likely a read error. The J gene is TRBJ2-3, the V gene TRBV9; 8 positions agree with TRBD2. CDR1 and CDR2 (germline): SGDLS, YYNGEE. With 0 bases clipped from V and 4 bases from J, the junction kept 7 bases outside the gene matches. The CDR3 is 16 amino acids. CDR3 coding DNA: TGTGCCAGCAGCGTAGACCCCGGGGGGGCCGCAGATACGCAGTATTCT. Its protein is CASSVDPGGAADTQYS.

V gene TRBV27 combines with J gene TRBJ2-7; TRBD1 might be the D (6 bases). There are 15 residues in the CDR3. V was pared by 5 bases and J by 3 bases, with 17 bases between. CDR1 is MNHEY and CDR2 is SMNVEV in the germline V gene (reference sequence). DNA of the CDR3: TGTGCCAGCAGTCAGGGGATAGGAGCTTTCTACGAGCAGTACTTC. Amino acid sequence: CASSQGIGAFYEQYF.

The sample holds a few counts of this clonotype. The chain links TRBV10-3 to TRBJ1-6; 7 bases align to TRBD1. With V trimmed by 5 bases and J by 7 bases, 5 bases remained unmatched. CDR1 ENHRY and CDR2 SYGVKD come from the germline V gene. The CDR3 is 14 residues long. The CDR3 reads CAISKTGNNSPLHF. The CDR3 DNA sequence: TGTGCCATCAGTAAGACAGGGAACAATTCACCCCTCCACTTT.

V usage is TRBV7-2 and J usage is TRBJ2-6, with 8 bases identical to TRBD2. The CDR3 has 15 residues. The V gene's germline CDR1 is SGHTA and CDR2 FQGNSA. V dropped 3 bases and J dropped 6; count of bases not matched to a gene: 4. Here the CDR3 reads CASSLQAGVANVLTF. DNA of the CDR3: TGTGCCAGCAGCTTGCAAGCGGGAGTGGCCAACGTCCTGACTTTC.

The genes are TRBV6-2 or TRBV6-3 and TRBJ1-5; maybe TRBD1 (5 bases). The CDR3 spans 14 residues. Between the trimmed V and J ends, which lost 2 bases and 7 bases, there was a span of 12 bases. From germline, CDR1 is MNHEY and CDR2 SVGEGT. CDR3 region: CASSYVLGEQPQHF. The DNA for the CDR3 is TGTGCCAGCAGTTACGTTTTGGGGGAACAGCCCCAGCATTTT.

The J gene is TRBJ1-4, the V gene TRBV10-3; D is possibly TRBD1 (5 bases). Germline V CDR1 and CDR2: ENHRY, SYGVKD. Trimming left V 10 bases short and J 3 bases short, with 12 bases between. The CDR3 consists of 13 residues. CDR3 in amino acids: CATLRAANEKLFF. CDR3 nucleotides: TGTGCCACCCTCAGGGCCGCTAATGAAAAACTGTTTTTT.

The chain links TRBV4-1 to TRBJ2-7; TRBD1 matches 7 bases. The CDR3 spans 16 residues. V lost 1 base, J lost 0 bases, and 6 bases stayed unmatched. CDR1 is MGHRA and CDR2 is YSYEKL in the germline V gene. This chain's CDR3 is CASSQANRGRSYEQYF. DNA for the CDR3: TGCGCCAGCAGCCAAGCGAACAGGGGACGCTCCTACGAGCAGTACTTC.

The chain uses TRBV4-3 and TRBJ2-3, with 7 bases fitting TRBD1. The CDR3 is made up of 15 amino acids. Germline values: CDR1 LGHNA, CDR2 YSLEER. V gave up 0 bases and J gave up 4 bases; unmatched junction bases: 4. CDR3 in amino acids: CASSQDLGGADTQYF. In DNA, the CDR3 is TGCGCCAGCAGCCAAGATTTAGGGGGCGCAGATACGCAGTATTTT.

The chain employs TRBV6-5 and TRBJ2-7; 10 nucleotides agree with TRBD2. Germline CDR1 MNHEY, CDR2 SVGAGI. V dropped 0 bases and J dropped 4; count of bases not matched to a gene: 3. This CDR3 contains 15 residues. As DNA, the CDR3 is TGTGCCAGCAGTTACTCGGCTAGCGGGGGATACGAGCAGTACTTC. Protein sequence: CASSYSASGGYEQYF.

This clonotype was recorded only once. The chain carries TRBV7-2 and TRBJ1-1; weak D call: TRBD1 (6 bases). Germline CDR1 and CDR2: SGHTA and FQGNSA. CDR3 length equals 16 residues. V was pared by 2 bases and J by 1 base, with 14 bases between. CDR3 region: CASSLYRALSNTEAFF. DNA for the CDR3: TGTGCCAGCAGCTTATACAGGGCCTTATCGAACACTGAAGCTTTCTTT.

This clonotype was counted between two and nine times. The rearrangement links TRBV7-6 to TRBJ2-1; TRBD2 agrees at 14 bases. The CDR3 consists of 16 residues. The ends lost 5 bases at V and 5 bases at J; junction bases unmatched: 5. Germline values: CDR1 SGHVS, CDR2 FNYEAQ. The CDR3 loop reads CASSPRLAGGDNEQFF. The CDR3 DNA reads TGTGCCAGCAGCCCCCGACTAGCGGGAGGGGACAATGAGCAGTTCTTC.

The chain joins TRBV12-3 or TRBV12-4 to TRBJ2-3; 7 bases are a match to TRBD2. CDR3 length: 15 amino acids. The V and J ends lost 2 bases and 4 bases, in that order; junction bases with no gene match: 6. CDR3 in DNA: TGTGCCAGCAGTTTATGGGGAGGGACGGCAGATACGCAGTATTTT. This encodes CASSLWGGTADTQYF.

V usage is TRBV20-1 and J usage is TRBJ1-5; D remains ambiguous. The CDR3 has 15 residues. CDR1 DFQATT and CDR2 SNEGSKA come from the germline V gene (reference sequence). V lost 5 bases to trimming and J lost 0 bases, with 14 bases between them. The CDR3: CSAPREVNSNQPQHF. Written as DNA, the CDR3 is TGCAGTGCTCCCCGGGAGGTTAATAGCAATCAGCCCCAGCATTTT.

Only a few counts were recorded for this clonotype. V and J are TRBV6-5 and TRBJ1-6; tentatively, D is TRBD1 (6 bases). V lost 2 bases to trimming and J lost 10 bases, with 12 bases between them. CDR1 is MNHEY, CDR2 SVGAGI, per germline. The CDR3 spans 14 residues. In DNA, the CDR3 is TGTGCCAGCAGTTACGCGGGGGGCAAATCACCCCTCCACTTT. Translated, it gives CASSYAGGKSPLHF.